This T cell receptor beta chain was sequenced for a study of blood T cell repertoires in COVID-19. This clone was picked up a small number of times. With 7 bases clipped from V and 5 bases from J, the junction kept 7 bases outside the gene matches. Germline values: CDR1 WNHNN, CDR2 SYGVQD (reference sequence). The CDR3 loop spans 14 amino acids. Sequenced by immunoSEQ multiplex PCR; TCRdb stores in-frame clones only, minus some. The repertoire holds just under 350,000 clones, more than 75% seen once, with more than 5% in the top ten. The sequence was collected from a woman in her fifties or sixties with COVID-19, enrolled during active disease. Sequenced input: peripheral blood. The chain is built from TRBV10-1 and TRBJ2-2; the match to TRBD2 covers 7 bases. The CDR3 DNA sequence: TGCGCCAGCAATCCGGCTAGCGGAACCGGGGAGCTGTTTTTT. Protein: CASNPASGTGELFF.